This T cell receptor (beta chain) was documented in a study of cytomegalovirus exposure and HLA in healthy donors. Use of 60 Vbeta and 13 Jbeta primers characterized the PCR. Data came from immunoSEQ multiplex PCR; TCRdb stores just in-frame clones and leaves some out. The data show some 130,000 clones, about 79% seen once. Germline CDR1 MGHRA, CDR2 YSYEKL. The CDR3 has 15 residues. Trimming removed 3 bases from V and 1 base from J, with 13 bases in between. By sample fraction, this clone is medium-sized. As yet, its antigen is unknown. Whole-study findings and limits: Previously analyzed data showed that most TCR beta V segments were productive at a frequency of about 90% or about 30%. A missense variant in DCLRE1C was later tied to TCR beta V- and J-gene trimming. Associated with HLA alleles at 0.05 false discovery rate in a later analysis were approximately 17,000 TCR beta sequences. CMV serostatus was the only recorded immune exposure for donors.

The sequence was collected from a man aged 45-65 years in good health and CMV-seronegative. Sequencing was carried out using PBMCs. The chain is built from TRBV4-1 and TRBJ2-7, with a weak D call TRBD1 (5 bases). The CDR3 region is CASSHKDDRSYEQYF. Here the CDR3 DNA reads TGCGCCAGCAGCCATAAAGACGACAGATCCTACGAGCAGTACTTC.